Given below is one T cell receptor (beta chain) in context. The antigen remains undetermined. The TCR alpha and TCR beta cDNA libraries, bearing sample barcodes and UMIs, were generated by 5'RACE using constant-segment primers. TCRdb re-called the 5' RACE reads through MiXCR, storing one row per CDR3 protein. The profile shows over 500,000 distinct CDR3 sequences, around 15% of them singletons. Germline V gene sequence: CDR1 LNHNV, CDR2 YYDKDF (reference sequence). V was pared by 3 bases and J by 6 bases, with 11 bases between. The CDR3 contains 13 residues. This sample is drawn from a study of T-cell memory formation after mild COVID-19. Regarding the study as a whole: Contracting CD8+ clones were enriched in EMRA, CD4+ mainly in CM and EM.

The material sequenced was PBMCs or a T cell subset sorted from them (not recorded which). The chain combines TRBV15 with TRBJ1-1; D not resolved. The clonotype comes from an adult woman who had mild COVID-19 (a few samples of this study predate the infection). Cell type and time point are not known. CDR3 amino acids: CATSSGLRAEAFF. CDR3 DNA sequence: TGTGCCACCAGCAGCGGATTACGAGCTGAAGCTTTCTTT.